This T cell receptor (beta chain) was obtained from a study of graft-versus-host responses after intestinal transplantation. Study context: Transplantation in recipients was multivisceral, liver-intestinal, or isolated intestinal. The study gave all recipients anti-thymocyte globulin induction, then tacrolimus and steroids for three to four years.

V was shortened by 1 base and J by 6 bases, with 20 bases between the two germline ends. This CDR3 has 16 amino acids. Germline V gives CDR1 GTSNPN, CDR2 SVGIG (reference sequence). Processing released intraepithelial and lamina propria lymphocytes from the graft tissue. Produced via immunoSEQ multiplex PCR; TCRdb's table is partial and in-frame only. Of 14,000 or so clones detected, around 77% appear once; the ten largest clones hold over 3.5%. Study conclusions and caveats: In patients with graft-donor T cell macrochimerism, allograft graft-versus-host to host-versus-graft clonal ratios were high. The marrow of recipients harbored GvH clones, and ileum or blood showed some of them first.

Regarding this clone: Its antigen remains unidentified.

The receptor's source is a human patient who received an intestinal transplant, so some T cells may come from the graft donor. This sample comprised ileum tissue, obtained 27 days after intestinal transplant. The chain uses TRBV30 and TRBJ2-3; D perhaps matches TRBD1 (5 bases). The CDR3 protein is CAWSGILQAILDTQYF. CDR3 DNA: TGTGCCTGGAGTGGGATATTACAGGCGATTTTGGATACGCAGTATTTT.